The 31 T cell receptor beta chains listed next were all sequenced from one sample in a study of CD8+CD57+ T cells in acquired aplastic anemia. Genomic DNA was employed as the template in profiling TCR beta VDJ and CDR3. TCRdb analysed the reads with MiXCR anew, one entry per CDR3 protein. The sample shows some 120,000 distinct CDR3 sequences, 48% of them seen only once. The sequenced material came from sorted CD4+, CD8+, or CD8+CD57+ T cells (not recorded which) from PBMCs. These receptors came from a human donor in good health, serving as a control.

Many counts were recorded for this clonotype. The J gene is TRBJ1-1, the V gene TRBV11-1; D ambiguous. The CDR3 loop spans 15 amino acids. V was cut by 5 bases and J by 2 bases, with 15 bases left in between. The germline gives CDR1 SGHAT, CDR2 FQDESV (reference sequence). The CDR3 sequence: CASSPPAQFNTEAFF. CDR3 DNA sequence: TGTGCCAGCAGCCCCCCTGCCCAGTTCAACACTGAAGCTTTCTTT.

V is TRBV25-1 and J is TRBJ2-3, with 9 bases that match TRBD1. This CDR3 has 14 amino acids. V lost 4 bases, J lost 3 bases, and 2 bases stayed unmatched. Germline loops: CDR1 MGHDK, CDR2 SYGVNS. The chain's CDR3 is CASSGDRGTDTQYF. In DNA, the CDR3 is TGTGCCAGCAGTGGTGACAGGGGGACAGATACGCAGTATTTT.

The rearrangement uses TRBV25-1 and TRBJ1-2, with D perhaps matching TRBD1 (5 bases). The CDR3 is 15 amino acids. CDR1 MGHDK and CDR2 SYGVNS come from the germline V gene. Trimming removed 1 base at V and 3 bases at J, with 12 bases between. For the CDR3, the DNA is TGTGCCAGCAGTGAATTGTCAGGGTTGGACTATGGCTACACCTTC. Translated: CASSELSGLDYGYTF.

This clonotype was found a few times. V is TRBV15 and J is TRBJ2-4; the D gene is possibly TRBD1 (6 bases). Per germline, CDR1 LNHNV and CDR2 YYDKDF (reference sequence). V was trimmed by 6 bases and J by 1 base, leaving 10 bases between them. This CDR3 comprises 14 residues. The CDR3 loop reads CATREQGAKNIQYF. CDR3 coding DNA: TGTGCCACCAGGGAGCAGGGGGCCAAAAACATTCAGTACTTC.

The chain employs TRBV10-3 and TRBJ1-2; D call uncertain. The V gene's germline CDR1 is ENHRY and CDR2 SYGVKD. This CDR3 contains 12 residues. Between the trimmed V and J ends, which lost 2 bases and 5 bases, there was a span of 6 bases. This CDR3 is CAISEMEYGYTF. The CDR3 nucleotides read TGTGCCATCAGTGAGATGGAGTATGGCTACACCTTC.

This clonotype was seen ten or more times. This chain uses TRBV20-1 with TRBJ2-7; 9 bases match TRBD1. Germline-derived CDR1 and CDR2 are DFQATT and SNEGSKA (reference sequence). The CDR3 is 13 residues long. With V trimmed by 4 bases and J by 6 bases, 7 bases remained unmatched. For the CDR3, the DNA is TGCAGTGCTATCAGGACAGGGGTCTTCGAGCAGTACTTC. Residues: CSAIRTGVFEQYF.

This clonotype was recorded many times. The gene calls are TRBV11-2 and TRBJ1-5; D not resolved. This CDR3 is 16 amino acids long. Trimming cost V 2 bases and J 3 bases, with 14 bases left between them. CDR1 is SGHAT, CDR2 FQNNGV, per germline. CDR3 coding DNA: TGTGCCAGCAGCTTATCTGGAGGGCGAATCAATCAGCCCCAGCATTTT. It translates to CASSLSGGRINQPQHF.

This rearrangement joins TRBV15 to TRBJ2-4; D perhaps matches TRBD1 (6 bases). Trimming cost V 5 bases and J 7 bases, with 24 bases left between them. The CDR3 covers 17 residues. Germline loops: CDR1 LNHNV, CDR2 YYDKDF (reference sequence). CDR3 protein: CATSSHTQGFEVNIQYF. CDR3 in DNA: TGTGCCACCAGCTCGCACACACAGGGCTTTGAGGTGAACATTCAGTACTTC.

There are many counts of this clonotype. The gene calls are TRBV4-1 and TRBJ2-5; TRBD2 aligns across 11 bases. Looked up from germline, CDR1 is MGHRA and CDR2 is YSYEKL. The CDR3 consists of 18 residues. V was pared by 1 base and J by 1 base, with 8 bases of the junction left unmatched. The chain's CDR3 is CASSQAMTSGETQETQYF. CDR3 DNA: TGCGCCAGCAGCCAAGCCATGACTAGCGGGGAAACCCAAGAGACCCAGTACTTC.

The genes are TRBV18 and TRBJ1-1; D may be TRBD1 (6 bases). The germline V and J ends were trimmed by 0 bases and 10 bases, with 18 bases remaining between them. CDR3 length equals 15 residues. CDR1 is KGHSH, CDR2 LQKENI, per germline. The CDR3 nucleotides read TGTGCCAGCTCACCACCGGGGGGCGTGACTATTCGAGCTTTCTTT. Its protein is CASSPPGGVTIRAFF. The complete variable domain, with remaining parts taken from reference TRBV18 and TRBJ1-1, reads NAGVMQNPRHLVRRRGQEARLRCSPMKGHSHVYWYRQLPEEGLKFMVYLQKENIIDESGMPKERFSAEFPKEGPSILRIQQVVRGDSAAYFCASSPPGGVTIRAFFGQGTRLTVV.

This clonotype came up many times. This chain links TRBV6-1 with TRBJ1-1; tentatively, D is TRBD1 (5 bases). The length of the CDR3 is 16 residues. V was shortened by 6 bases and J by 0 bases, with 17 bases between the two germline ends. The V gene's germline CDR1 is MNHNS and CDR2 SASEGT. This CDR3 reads CASSLQVIAVNTEAFF. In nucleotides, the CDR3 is TGTGCCAGCAGCCTACAGGTTATCGCGGTGAACACTGAAGCTTTCTTT.

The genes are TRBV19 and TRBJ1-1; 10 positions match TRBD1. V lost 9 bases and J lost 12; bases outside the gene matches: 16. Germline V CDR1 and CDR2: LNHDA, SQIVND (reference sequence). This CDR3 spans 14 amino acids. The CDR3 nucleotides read TGTGCCAGGGAGACAGGGGGCGTGAACACTGAGACTTTCTTT. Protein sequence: CARETGGVNTETFF.

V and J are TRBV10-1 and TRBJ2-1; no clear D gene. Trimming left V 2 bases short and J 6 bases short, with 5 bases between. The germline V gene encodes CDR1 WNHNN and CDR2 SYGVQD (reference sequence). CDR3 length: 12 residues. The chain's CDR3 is CASSEGVNEQFF. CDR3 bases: TGCGCCAGCAGTGAGGGGGTCAATGAGCAGTTCTTC.

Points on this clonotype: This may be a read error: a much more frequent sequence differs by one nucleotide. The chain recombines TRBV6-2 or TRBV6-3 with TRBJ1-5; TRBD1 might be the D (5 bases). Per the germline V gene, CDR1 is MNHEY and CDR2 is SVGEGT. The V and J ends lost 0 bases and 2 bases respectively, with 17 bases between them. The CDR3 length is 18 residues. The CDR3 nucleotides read TGTGCCAGCAGTTACTCGGCAATGGGCAGGGCTGGCAATCAGCCCCAGCATTTT. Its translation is CASSYSAMGRAGNQPQHF.

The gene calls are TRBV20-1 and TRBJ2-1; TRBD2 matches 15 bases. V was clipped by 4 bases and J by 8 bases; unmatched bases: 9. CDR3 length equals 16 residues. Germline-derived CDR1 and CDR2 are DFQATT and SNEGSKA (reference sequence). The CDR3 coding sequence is TGCAGTGCTATCAAGAGGACTAGCGGGGGGGTCTATGAGCAGTTCTTC. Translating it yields CSAIKRTSGGVYEQFF.

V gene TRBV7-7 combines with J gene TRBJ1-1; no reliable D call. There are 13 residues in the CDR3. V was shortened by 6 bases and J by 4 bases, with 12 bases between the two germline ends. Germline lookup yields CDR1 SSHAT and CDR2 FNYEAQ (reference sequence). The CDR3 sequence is CASSYLTSTEAFF. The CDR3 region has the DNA TGTGCCAGCAGTTACTTGACGAGCACTGAAGCTTTCTTT.

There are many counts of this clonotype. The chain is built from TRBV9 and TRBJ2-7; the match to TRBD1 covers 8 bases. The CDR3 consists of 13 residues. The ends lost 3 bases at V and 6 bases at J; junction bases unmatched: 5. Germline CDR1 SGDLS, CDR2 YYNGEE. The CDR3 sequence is CASSGTGTSEQYF. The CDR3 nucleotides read TGTGCCAGCAGCGGGACAGGGACGAGCGAGCAGTACTTC.

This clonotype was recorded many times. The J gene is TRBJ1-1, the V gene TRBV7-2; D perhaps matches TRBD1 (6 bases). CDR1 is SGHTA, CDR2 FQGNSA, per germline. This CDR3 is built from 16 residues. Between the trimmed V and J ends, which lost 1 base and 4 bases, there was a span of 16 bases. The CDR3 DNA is TGTGCCAGCAGCTTAGGTATCGGGGGGCAGGGCACTGAAGCTTTCTTT. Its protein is CASSLGIGGQGTEAFF. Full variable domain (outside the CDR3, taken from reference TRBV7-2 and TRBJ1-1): GAGVSQSPSNKVTEKGKDVELRCDPISGHTALYWYRQSLGQGLEFLIYFQGNSAPDKSGLPSDRFSAERTGGSVSTLTIQRTQQEDSAVYLCASSLGIGGQGTEAFFGQGTRLTVV.

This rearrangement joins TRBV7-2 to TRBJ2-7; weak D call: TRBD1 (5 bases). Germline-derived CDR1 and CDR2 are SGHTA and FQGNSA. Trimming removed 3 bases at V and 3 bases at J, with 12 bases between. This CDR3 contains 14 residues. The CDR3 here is CASSFNRRDYEQYF. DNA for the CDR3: TGTGCCAGCAGCTTTAACAGGAGAGACTACGAGCAGTACTTC.

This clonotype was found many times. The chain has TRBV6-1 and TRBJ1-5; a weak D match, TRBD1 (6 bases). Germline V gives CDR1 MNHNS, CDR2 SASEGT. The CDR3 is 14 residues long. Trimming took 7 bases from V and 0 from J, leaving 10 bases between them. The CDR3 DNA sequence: TGTGCCAGCAATGACAGGTATAGCAATCAGCCCCAGCATTTT. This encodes CASNDRYSNQPQHF.

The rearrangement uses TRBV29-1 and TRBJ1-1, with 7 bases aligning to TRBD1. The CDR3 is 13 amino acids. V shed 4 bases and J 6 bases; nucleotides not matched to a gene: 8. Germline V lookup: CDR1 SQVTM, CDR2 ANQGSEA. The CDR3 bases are TGCAGCGTTGTTTTCCCCGGGACAGCTGAAGCTTTCTTT. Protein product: CSVVFPGTAEAFF.

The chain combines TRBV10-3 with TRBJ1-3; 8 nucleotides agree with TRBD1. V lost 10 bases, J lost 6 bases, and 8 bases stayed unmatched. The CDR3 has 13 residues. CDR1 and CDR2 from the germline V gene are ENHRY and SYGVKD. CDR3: CATWTGLENTIYF. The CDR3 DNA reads TGTGCCACCTGGACAGGGCTTGAAAACACCATATATTTT.

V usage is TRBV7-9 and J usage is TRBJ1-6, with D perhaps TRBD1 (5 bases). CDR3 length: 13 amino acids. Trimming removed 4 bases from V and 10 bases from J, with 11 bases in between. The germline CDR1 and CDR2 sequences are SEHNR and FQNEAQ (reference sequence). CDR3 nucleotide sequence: TGTGCCAGCAGCTCGGACCGACAGTCACCCCTCCACTTT. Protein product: CASSSDRQSPLHF. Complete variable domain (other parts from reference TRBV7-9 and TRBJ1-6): DTGVSQNPRHKITKRGQNVTFRCDPISEHNRLYWYRQTLGQGPEFLTYFQNEAQLEKSRLLSDRFSAERPKGSFSTLEIQRTEQGDSAMYLCASSSDRQSPLHFGNGTRLTVT.

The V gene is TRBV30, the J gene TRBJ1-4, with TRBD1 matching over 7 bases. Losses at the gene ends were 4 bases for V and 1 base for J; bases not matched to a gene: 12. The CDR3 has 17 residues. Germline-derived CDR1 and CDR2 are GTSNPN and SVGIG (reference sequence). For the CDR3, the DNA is TGTGCCTGGACAGGAAGGGGGCCGGGGTTAACTAATGAAAAACTGTTTTTT. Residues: CAWTGRGPGLTNEKLFF.

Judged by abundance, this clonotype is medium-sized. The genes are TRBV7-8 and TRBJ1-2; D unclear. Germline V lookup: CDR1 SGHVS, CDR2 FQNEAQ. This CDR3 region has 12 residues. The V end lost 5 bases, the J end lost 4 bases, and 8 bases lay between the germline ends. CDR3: CASSHERYGYTF. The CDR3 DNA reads TGTGCCAGCAGCCACGAACGCTATGGCTACACCTTC.

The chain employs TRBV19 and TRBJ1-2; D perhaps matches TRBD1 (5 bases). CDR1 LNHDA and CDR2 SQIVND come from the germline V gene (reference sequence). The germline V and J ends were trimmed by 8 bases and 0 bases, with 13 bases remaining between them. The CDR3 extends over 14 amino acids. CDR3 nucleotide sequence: TGTGCCAGTCCCACGGACACCACTAACTATGGCTACACCTTC. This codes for CASPTDTTNYGYTF. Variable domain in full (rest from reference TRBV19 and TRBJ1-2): DGGITQSPKYLFRKEGQNVTLSCEQNLNHDAMYWYRQDPGQGLRLIYYSQIVNDFQKGDIAEGYSVSREKKESFPLTVTSAQKNPTAFYLCASPTDTTNYGYTFGSGTRLTVV.

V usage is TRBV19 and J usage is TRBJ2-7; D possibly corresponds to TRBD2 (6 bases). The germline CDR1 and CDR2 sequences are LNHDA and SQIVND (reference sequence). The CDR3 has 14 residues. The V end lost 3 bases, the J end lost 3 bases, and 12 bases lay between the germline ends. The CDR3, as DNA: TGTGCCAGTAGTATTCGGCAGGGAGGCTACGAGCAGTACTTC. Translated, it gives CASSIRQGGYEQYF.

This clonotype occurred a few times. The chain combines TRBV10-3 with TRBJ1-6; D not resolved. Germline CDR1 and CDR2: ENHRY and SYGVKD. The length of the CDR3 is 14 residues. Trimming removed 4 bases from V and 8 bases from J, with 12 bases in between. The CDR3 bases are TGTGCCATCAGTGGACTTAACAAGGATTCACCCCTCCACTTT. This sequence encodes CAISGLNKDSPLHF.

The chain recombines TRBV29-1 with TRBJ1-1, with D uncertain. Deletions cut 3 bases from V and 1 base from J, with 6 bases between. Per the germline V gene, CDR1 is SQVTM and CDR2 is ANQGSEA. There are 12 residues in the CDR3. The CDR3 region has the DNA TGCAGCGTTGACTCCTGGAACACTGAAGCTTTCTTT. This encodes CSVDSWNTEAFF.

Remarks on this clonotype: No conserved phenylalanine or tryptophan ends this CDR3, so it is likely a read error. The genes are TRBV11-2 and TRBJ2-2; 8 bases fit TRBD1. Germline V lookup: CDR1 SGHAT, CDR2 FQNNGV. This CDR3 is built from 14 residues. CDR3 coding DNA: TGTGCCAACAGCCGGACAGGGTACACCGGGGAGCTGTTTTGT. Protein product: CANSRTGYTGELFC.

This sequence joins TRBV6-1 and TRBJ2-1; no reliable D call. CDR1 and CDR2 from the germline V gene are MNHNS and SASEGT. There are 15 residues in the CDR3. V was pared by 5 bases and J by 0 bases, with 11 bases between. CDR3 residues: CASSITEGSYNEQFF. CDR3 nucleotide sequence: TGTGCCAGCAGTATTACCGAAGGCTCCTACAATGAGCAGTTCTTC.